The 31 T cell receptor beta chains presented below share a single source sample, sequenced in a study of blood T cell repertoires in COVID-19. TCRdb keeps only in-frame clones here, not all; method: immunoSEQ multiplex PCR. The table shows a few hundred thousand clones, with around 85% occurring only once. The specimen was peripheral blood. These receptors came from a woman between 18 and 29 years old with acute or convalescent COVID-19.

This rearrangement joins TRBV5-1 to TRBJ1-4, with TRBD1 matching 8 bases. Germline CDR1 SGHRS, CDR2 YFSETQ. The CDR3 runs 14 residues. Trimming removed 4 bases from V and 8 bases from J; junction bases left unmatched: 7. CDR3 loop: CASSRTGFEEKLFF. For the CDR3, the DNA is TGCGCCAGCAGCCGGACAGGGTTTGAAGAAAAACTGTTTTTT.

This chain links TRBV5-1 with TRBJ2-2; 9 nucleotides line up with TRBD2. The ends lost 2 bases at V and 4 bases at J; junction bases unmatched: 6. The length of the CDR3 is 16 residues. Germline CDR1 is SGHRS and CDR2 is YFSETQ. CDR3 loop: CASSLTTSGGTGELFF. CDR3 coding DNA: TGCGCCAGCAGCTTAACGACTAGCGGAGGCACCGGGGAGCTGTTTTTT. The full variable domain, completed using reference TRBV5-1 and TRBJ2-2, is KAGVTQTPRYLIKTRGQQVTLSCSPISGHRSVSWYQQTPGQGLQFLFEYFSETQRNKGNFPGRFSGRQFSNSRSEMNVSTLELGDSALYLCASSLTTSGGTGELFFGEGSRLTVL.

This chain connects TRBV6-5 to TRBJ1-3, with D hard to call. Looked up from germline, CDR1 is MNHEY and CDR2 is SVGAGI. This CDR3 is 15 amino acids long. V dropped 6 bases and J dropped 0 bases, with 12 bases sitting between them. The CDR3 reads CASRQQPYSGNTIYF. The CDR3 nucleotides are TGTGCCAGCAGACAGCAACCATACTCTGGAAACACCATATATTTT.

The V call is TRBV3-1 (or the pseudogene TRBV3-2), the J call TRBJ1-5; tentative D call: TRBD1 (5 bases). Trimming removed 0 bases at V and 7 bases at J, with 10 bases between. CDR1 is LGHDT and CDR2 is YNNKEL in the germline V gene (reference sequence). The CDR3 has 14 residues. Here the CDR3 DNA reads TGTGCCAGCAGCCAAGATGTCGGGGGACAGCCCCAGCATTTT. Protein: CASSQDVGGQPQHF.

This chain joins TRBV2 and TRBJ1-6; TRBD1 is a possible D gene (5 bases). The CDR3 covers 15 residues. V gave up 6 bases and J gave up 3 bases, with 12 bases separating them. Germline loops: CDR1 SNHLY, CDR2 FYNNEI. DNA of the CDR3: TGTGCCAGCAGCCACCCAGGGATCTATAATTCACCCCTCCACTTT. The encoded protein is CASSHPGIYNSPLHF. The full variable domain, its missing parts supplied by reference TRBV2 and TRBJ1-6, is EPEVTQTPSHQVTQMGQEVILRCVPISNHLYFYWYRQILGQKVEFLVSFYNNEISEKSEIFDDQFSVERPDGSNFTLKIRSTKLEDSAMYFCASSHPGIYNSPLHFGNGTRLTVT.

V is TRBV2 and J is TRBJ2-5, with 11 positions matching TRBD2. CDR3 length equals 16 residues. The trim removed 6 bases at V and 2 bases at J, leaving 8 bases unmatched. The germline V gene has CDR1 SNHLY and CDR2 FYNNEI. Here the CDR3 reads CASSRGGLAAQETQYF. DNA for the CDR3: TGTGCCAGCAGCCGCGGGGGACTAGCGGCACAAGAGACCCAGTACTTC.

Here the CDR3 reads CASSLGIPVTEAFF. The DNA of the CDR3 is TGTGCCAGCAGCCTAGGTATCCCAGTCACTGAAGCTTTCTTT. This chain uses TRBV7-9 with TRBJ1-1; no clear D. The CDR3 runs to 14 residues. Germline V gene data show CDR1 as SEHNR and CDR2 as FQNEAQ (reference sequence). V gave up 5 bases and J gave up 4 bases, with 14 bases separating them.

The rearrangement joins TRBV19 to TRBJ2-4, with TRBD1 matching over 8 bases. CDR3 size: 14 residues. With V trimmed by 3 bases and J by 8 bases, 6 bases remained unmatched. CDR1 is LNHDA, CDR2 SQIVND, per germline (reference sequence). The DNA for the CDR3 is TGTGCCAGTAGTATCTTCGGACAGGGAGACATTCAGTACTTC. Translated: CASSIFGQGDIQYF. The whole variable domain, remainder taken from reference TRBV19 and TRBJ2-4, is DGGITQSPKYLFRKEGQNVTLSCEQNLNHDAMYWYRQDPGQGLRLIYYSQIVNDFQKGDIAEGYSVSREKKESFPLTVTSAQKNPTAFYLCASSIFGQGDIQYFGAGTRLSVL.

The chain recombines TRBV28 with TRBJ2-5; TRBD1 might be the D (6 bases). The CDR3 has 14 amino acids. Germline V gene lookup returns CDR1 MDHEN and CDR2 SYDVKM. V dropped 3 bases and J dropped 2 bases, with 10 bases sitting between them. The CDR3 loop reads CASSLTGAQETQYF. The DNA for the CDR3 is TGTGCCAGCAGTTTGACAGGAGCTCAAGAGACCCAGTACTTC. The variable domain in full, completed from reference TRBV28 and TRBJ2-5, reads DVKVTQSSRYLVKRTGEKVFLECVQDMDHENMFWYRQDPGLGLRLIYFSYDVKMKEKGDIPEGYSVSREKKERFSLILESASTNQTSMYLCASSLTGAQETQYFGPGTRLLVL.

The rearrangement joins TRBV7-9 to TRBJ2-2; D is possibly TRBD1 (6 bases). The CDR3 extends over 13 amino acids. Germline V gene sequence: CDR1 SEHNR, CDR2 FQNEAQ (reference sequence). V was trimmed by 6 bases and J by 6 bases, leaving 11 bases between them. CDR3 bases: TGTGCCAGCAGTCACAGGGCCGCCGGGGAGCTGTTTTTT. It encodes CASSHRAAGELFF.

The gene calls are TRBV7-3 and TRBJ1-1, with 12 bases identical to TRBD1. The CDR3 is 15 residues long. V dropped 4 bases and J dropped 6; count of bases not matched to a gene: 6. The germline CDR1 and CDR2 sequences are SGHTA and FQGTGA. The CDR3 spells CASSSSGTGGSEAFF. In DNA, the CDR3 is TGTGCCAGCAGCTCCTCCGGGACAGGGGGCTCTGAAGCTTTCTTT. The full variable domain, with the rest looked up from reference TRBV7-3 and TRBJ1-1, is GAGVSQTPSNKVTEKGKYVELRCDPISGHTALYWYRQSLGQGPEFLIYFQGTGAADDSGLPNDRFFAVRPEGSVSTLKIQRTERGDSAVYLCASSSSGTGGSEAFFGQGTRLTVV.

V gene TRBV4-1 combines with J gene TRBJ2-3; TRBD2 aligns across 11 bases. The V and J ends lost 6 bases and 0 bases, in that order; junction bases with no gene match: 14. The CDR3 length is 19 residues. From germline, CDR1 is MGHRA and CDR2 YSYEKL. The CDR3 is CASRHSPWRLAGSTDTQYF. For the CDR3, the DNA is TGCGCCAGCAGGCACAGCCCATGGAGACTAGCGGGGAGCACAGATACGCAGTATTTT.

V and J are TRBV7-9 and TRBJ2-3; D is unresolved. The germline V gene has CDR1 SEHNR and CDR2 FQNEAQ (reference sequence). V lost 3 bases and J lost 2, with 6 bases in between. The CDR3 length is 13 residues. This chain's CDR3 is CASSFGNTDTQYF. Here the CDR3 DNA reads TGTGCCAGCAGCTTTGGCAACACAGATACGCAGTATTTT.

This clone was found a few times. This rearrangement joins TRBV7-2 to TRBJ2-2; TRBD2 aligns across 9 bases. V trimming: 3 bases; J trimming: 5 bases; junction bases outside the gene matches: 7. The CDR3 is made up of 16 amino acids. Germline loops: CDR1 SGHTA, CDR2 FQGNSA. The CDR3 loop reads CASSFSAGGRTGELFF. For the CDR3, the DNA is TGTGCCAGCAGCTTCTCGGCGGGGGGGCGGACCGGGGAGCTGTTTTTT. Full variable domain (remainder filled in from reference TRBV7-2 and TRBJ2-2): GAGVSQSPSNKVTEKGKDVELRCDPISGHTALYWYRQSLGQGLEFLIYFQGNSAPDKSGLPSDRFSAERTGGSVSTLTIQRTQQEDSAVYLCASSFSAGGRTGELFFGEGSRLTVL.

This chain joins TRBV10-2 and TRBJ2-3; D is unclear. CDR3 length equals 12 residues. Germline V gene sequence: CDR1 WSHSY, CDR2 SAAADI. V lost 10 bases and J 2 bases, leaving 10 bases between the germline ends. CDR3 coding DNA: TGCGCCACCAGGCACACCACAGATACGCAGTATTTT. Its translation is CATRHTTDTQYF.

The chain carries TRBV7-6 and TRBJ2-2; 11 nucleotides agree with TRBD2. With V trimmed by 2 bases and J by 6 bases, 14 bases remained unmatched. CDR3 length equals 19 residues. CDR1 SGHVS and CDR2 FNYEAQ come from the germline V gene. CDR3 nucleotides: TGTGCCAGCAGCTTAAGTCCTCCACTAGCGGGAGTATTTGCCGGGGAGCTGTTTTTT. Protein sequence: CASSLSPPLAGVFAGELFF.

The V gene is TRBV9, the J gene TRBJ2-5, with 9 nucleotides matching TRBD2. The CDR3 has 14 amino acids. V shed 0 bases and J 5 bases; nucleotides not matched to a gene: 2. The germline V gene encodes CDR1 SGDLS and CDR2 YYNGEE. The DNA for the CDR3 is TGTGCCAGCAGCGTAGGTAGCGGGGGTGAGACCCAGTACTTC. Its protein is CASSVGSGGETQYF.

The V gene is TRBV27, the J gene TRBJ1-2; possibly TRBD1 for D (6 bases). The germline V gene encodes CDR1 MNHEY and CDR2 SMNVEV (reference sequence). V was shortened by 1 base and J by 3 bases, with 18 bases between the two germline ends. The CDR3 totals 17 residues. The CDR3 bases are TGTGCCAGCAGTTTATACCCCCCCGACAGGACCCACTATGGCTACACCTTC. Its translation is CASSLYPPDRTHYGYTF.

The gene calls are TRBV9 and TRBJ1-1; no reliable D call. V dropped 2 bases and J dropped 1 base, with 15 bases sitting between them. Germline CDR1 reads SGDLS; CDR2 reads YYNGEE. This CDR3 is built from 16 residues. CDR3 in DNA: TGTGCCAGCAGCGTTCTAGCCCCCGGCGGGAACACTGAAGCTTTCTTT. The encoded protein is CASSVLAPGGNTEAFF.

The chain couples TRBV5-6 to TRBJ2-3, with 8 bases identical to TRBD2. The CDR3 is 15 residues long. J gave up 3 bases and V 2 bases, and 5 bases lay outside the gene matches. The germline V gene encodes CDR1 SGHDT and CDR2 YYEEEE. The CDR3: CASSFMAGGTDTQYF. The CDR3 DNA reads TGTGCCAGCAGCTTTATGGCGGGAGGAACAGATACGCAGTATTTT.

The rearrangement uses TRBV24-1 and TRBJ1-4; 8 nucleotides agree with TRBD1. Trimming at V came to 4 bases and at J to 11 bases, leaving 8 bases not matched to a gene. The CDR3 is 14 amino acids. CDR1 and CDR2 from the germline V gene are KGHDR and SFDVKD. CDR3 region: CATSETGEVGKLFF. The DNA of the CDR3 is TGTGCCACCAGTGAGACAGGGGAGGTCGGCAAACTGTTTTTT.

The CDR3: CASKRRADTGELFF. CDR3 DNA sequence: TGCGCCAGCAAAAGGAGGGCGGACACCGGGGAGCTGTTTTTT. The chain joins TRBV4-1 to TRBJ2-2, with D perhaps TRBD2 (6 bases). The V end was cut by 7 bases, the J end by 3 bases, with 12 bases between. This CDR3 spans 14 amino acids. Germline V gene data show CDR1 as MGHRA and CDR2 as YSYEKL.

The chain has TRBV6-5 and TRBJ1-5; D perhaps matches TRBD1 (6 bases). The CDR3 loop spans 15 amino acids. V lost 0 bases to trimming and J lost 6 bases, with 12 bases between them. The germline V gene encodes CDR1 MNHEY and CDR2 SVGAGI. The chain's CDR3 is CASSYSRVGGQPQHF. In nucleotides, the CDR3 is TGTGCCAGCAGTTACTCGAGAGTAGGGGGTCAGCCCCAGCATTTT.

The rearrangement links TRBV6-4 to TRBJ1-5; D not resolved. This CDR3 comprises 14 residues. Deletions cut 3 bases from V and 2 bases from J, with 8 bases between. Germline CDR1 is MRHNA and CDR2 is SNTAGT. The CDR3 sequence: CASSERVGNQPQHF. The CDR3 coding sequence is TGTGCCAGCAGTGAACGGGTGGGCAATCAGCCCCAGCATTTT.

This clone was counted a single time. This chain uses TRBV11-2 with TRBJ1-1; weak D call: TRBD1 (6 bases). This CDR3 is 13 amino acids long. The V end was cut by 4 bases, the J end by 8 bases, with 14 bases between. The germline CDR1 and CDR2 sequences are SGHAT and FQNNGV. CDR3 protein: CASSSTLQGEAFF. The CDR3 DNA reads TGTGCCAGCAGCTCCACCCTACAGGGAGAAGCTTTCTTT.

This chain links TRBV12-5 with TRBJ2-3; 9 bases are shared with TRBD2. After removal of 4 bases from V and 5 bases from J, the junction contained 10 bases not matched to a gene. The CDR3 covers 16 residues. Germline CDR1 reads LGHNT; CDR2 reads FRNRAP. CDR3 region: CASGSLRGRAGDTQYF. The CDR3 coding sequence is TGTGCTAGTGGTTCACTCCGCGGGAGGGCCGGAGATACGCAGTATTTT.

V usage is TRBV2 and J usage is TRBJ2-3, with 8 bases lining up with TRBD2. Germline V CDR1 and CDR2: SNHLY, FYNNEI. The V gene end was trimmed by 4 bases and the J gene end by 5 bases; junction bases not matched to a gene: 8. CDR3 size: 15 residues. The CDR3, as DNA: TGTGCCAGCAGTGCCCGGGGGGGCCCGGAAGATACGCAGTATTTT. Translated, it gives CASSARGGPEDTQYF.

The sample holds one count of this clone. J is TRBJ2-5 and V is TRBV28; 7 bases are a match to TRBD2. CDR1 is MDHEN and CDR2 is SYDVKM in the germline V gene. The CDR3 runs 13 residues. V lost 8 bases, J lost 5 bases, and 8 bases stayed unmatched. The CDR3 here is CASRSGLGETQYF. The DNA for the CDR3 is TGTGCCAGCCGTAGCGGGCTTGGTGAGACCCAGTACTTC.

This rearrangement joins TRBV3-1 (or the pseudogene TRBV3-2) to TRBJ1-5, with D perhaps TRBD1 (6 bases). Per the germline V gene, CDR1 is LGHDT and CDR2 is YNNKEL (reference sequence). V dropped 4 bases and J dropped 4 bases, with 11 bases sitting between them. CDR3 length: 14 residues. The DNA for the CDR3 is TGTGCCAGCAGCCCCGGGACACAGAATCAGCCCCAGCATTTT. Its translation: CASSPGTQNQPQHF.

In regard to this clone: At the DNA level, this CDR3 is encoded by other sequences in the same sample as well. This CDR3 reads CASSITGSNYGYTF. The CDR3 region has the DNA TGTGCCAGTAGTATCACAGGTTCTAACTATGGCTACACCTTC. The chain carries TRBV19 and TRBJ1-2, with D possibly TRBD1 on 5 matching bases. Germline V gene data show CDR1 as LNHDA and CDR2 as SQIVND (reference sequence). V was pared by 3 bases and J by 0 bases, with 8 bases between. The CDR3 contains 14 residues. Filled out from reference TRBV19 and TRBJ1-2, the complete variable domain reads DGGITQSPKYLFRKEGQNVTLSCEQNLNHDAMYWYRQDPGQGLRLIYYSQIVNDFQKGDIAEGYSVSREKKESFPLTVTSAQKNPTAFYLCASSITGSNYGYTFGSGTRLTVV.

V is TRBV11-2 and J is TRBJ1-1, with TRBD1 identical over 8 bases. The CDR3 spans 14 residues. The J segment lost 7 bases and the V segment lost 7 bases, leaving 11 bases of the junction unmatched. Germline V gene lookup returns CDR1 SGHAT and CDR2 FQNNGV. CDR3 coding DNA: TGTGCCAGCACCCCGACAGGGGCGGTGAATGAAGCTTTCTTT. Translation: CASTPTGAVNEAFF.